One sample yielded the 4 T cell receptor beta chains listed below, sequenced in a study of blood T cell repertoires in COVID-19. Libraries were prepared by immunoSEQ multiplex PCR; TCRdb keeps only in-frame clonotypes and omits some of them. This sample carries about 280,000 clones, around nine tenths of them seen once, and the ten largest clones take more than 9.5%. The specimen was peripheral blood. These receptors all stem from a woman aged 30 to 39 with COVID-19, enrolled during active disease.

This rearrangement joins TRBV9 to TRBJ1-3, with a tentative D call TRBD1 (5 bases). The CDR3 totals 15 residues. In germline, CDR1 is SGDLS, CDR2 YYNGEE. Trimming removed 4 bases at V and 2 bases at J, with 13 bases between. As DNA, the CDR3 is TGTGCCAGCAGCCCCCAGGGATCGGCTGGAAACACCATATATTTT. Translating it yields CASSPQGSAGNTIYF. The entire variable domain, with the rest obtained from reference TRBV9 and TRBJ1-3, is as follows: DSGVTQTPKHLITATGQRVTLRCSPRSGDLSVYWYQQSLDQGLQFLIQYYNGEERAKGNILERFSAQQFPDLHSELNLSSLELGDSALYFCASSPQGSAGNTIYFGEGSWLTVV.

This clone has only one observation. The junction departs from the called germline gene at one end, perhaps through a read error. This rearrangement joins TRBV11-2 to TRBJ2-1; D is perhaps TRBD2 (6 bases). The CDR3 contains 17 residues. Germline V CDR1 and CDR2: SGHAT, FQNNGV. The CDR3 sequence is CASSIDTRDWGDNEQFF. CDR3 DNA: TGTGCCAGCAGCATAGACACCCGGGACTGGGGAGACAATGAGCAGTTCTTC.

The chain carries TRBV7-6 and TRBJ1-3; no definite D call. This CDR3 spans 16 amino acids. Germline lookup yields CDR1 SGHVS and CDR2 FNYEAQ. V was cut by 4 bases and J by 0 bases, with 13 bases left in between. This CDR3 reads CASSWAEVISGNTIYF. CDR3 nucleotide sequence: TGTGCCAGCAGCTGGGCGGAGGTGATCTCTGGAAACACCATATATTTT. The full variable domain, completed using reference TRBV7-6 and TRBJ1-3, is GAGVSQSPRYKVTKRGQDVALRCDPISGHVSLYWYRQALGQGPEFLTYFNYEAQQDKSGLPNDRFSAERPEGSISTLTIQRTEQRDSAMYRCASSWAEVISGNTIYFGEGSWLTVV.

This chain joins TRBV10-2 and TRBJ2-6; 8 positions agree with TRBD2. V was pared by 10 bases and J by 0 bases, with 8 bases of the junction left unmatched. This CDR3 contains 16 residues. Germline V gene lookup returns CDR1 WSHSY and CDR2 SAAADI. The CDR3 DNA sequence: TGCGCCACCCTAAGCGGGACTAGCTCTGGGGCCAACGTCCTGACTTTC. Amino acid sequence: CATLSGTSSGANVLTF.